This T cell receptor (beta chain) was identified in a study of blood T cell repertoires in COVID-19. Here immunoSEQ multiplex PCR was the method, and the copy in TCRdb shows in-frame clones only, minus some. The table shows 150,000 to 200,000 clones, with about 86% occurring only once. The CDR3 consists of 11 residues. The ends lost 4 bases at V and 6 bases at J; junction bases unmatched: 1. Germline CDR1 GTSNPN, CDR2 SVGIG (reference sequence). This clonotype was obtained from a woman aged 55-70 years with COVID-19, enrolled during active disease. The rearrangement joins TRBV30 to TRBJ2-3, with 7 bases that match TRBD2. The sample consisted of peripheral blood. The CDR3 spells CAWMTSDTQYF. CDR3 DNA: TGTGCCTGGATGACTAGCGATACGCAGTATTTT.